This TCR beta chain was captured in a study of blood T cell repertoires in COVID-19. Turning to the study itself: Samples taken during acute and convalescent COVID-19 were collected in the United States, Italy and Spain. Sources were T cells, B-cell-depleted T cells, or PBMCs; the material itself was cDNA or gDNA.

Original methodology: Reference gene primers were amplified, and this amplification served to estimate nucleated cell counts. The protocol was immunoSEQ multiplex PCR, while the TCRdb copy is restricted to in-frame clones and leaves out a portion. Clonal size and the V and J genes are those of that table, whereas D and trimming came from the DNA. Of around 220,000 clones listed, approximately 78% were seen once; the top ten hold about 9.4%. There are 13 residues in the CDR3. Germline assignment: CDR1 SGHNT and CDR2 YYREEE (reference sequence). Trimming cost V 4 bases and J 5 bases, with 12 bases left between them. This clone has just one count.

Sequencing input: peripheral blood. The sequence was obtained from an elderly woman with acute or convalescent COVID-19. The chain joins TRBV5-4 to TRBJ1-2; unclear D gene. The CDR3 DNA is TGTGCCAGCAGCCCGGAGGGCAGATATGGCTACACCTTC. It is translated as CASSPEGRYGYTF. Full variable domain (outside the CDR3, taken from reference TRBV5-4 and TRBJ1-2): ETGVTQSPTHLIKTRGQQVTLRCSSQSGHNTVSWYQQALGQGPQFIFQYYREEENGRGNFPPRFSGLQFPNYSSELNVNALELDDSALYLCASSPEGRYGYTFGSGTRLTVV.